The 28 T cell receptor beta chains listed next were all sequenced from one sample in a study of T cells in Graves' hyperthyroidism and ophthalmopathy. Amplified TCR beta CDR3 regions derived from RNA transcripts. The TCR CDR3 was amplified in a first-round RT-PCR using the HTBI primer set. Via MiXCR, TCRdb re-called the multiplex PCR reads, giving one row per CDR3 protein. This sample has roughly 740,000 distinct CDR3 sequences; about 17% occur once, and the top ten carry over 7.5%. Sequences were obtained from blood. These receptors all stem from a man aged 18 to 29 with Graves' hyperthyroidism.

This clonotype was counted ten times or more. The chain couples TRBV9 to TRBJ2-5; D unclear. CDR3 length equals 13 residues. The V end was cut by 3 bases, the J end by 2 bases, with 8 bases between. Germline CDR1 and CDR2: SGDLS and YYNGEE. CDR3 sequence (DNA): TGTGCCAGCAGCGAAGACCTTCAAGAGACCCAGTACTTC. It is translated as CASSEDLQETQYF.

A note on this clonotype: Given a much more abundant clone one base away, this may be a read error. The V and J genes are TRBV15 and TRBJ2-3; D call uncertain. V was clipped by 1 base and J by 0 bases, with 5 bases between them. CDR3 length: 14 residues. CDR1 and CDR2 (germline): LNHNV, YYDKDF (reference sequence). This CDR3 reads CATSRGESTDTQYF. The CDR3 DNA reads TGTGCCACCAGCAGAGGCGAAAGCACAGATACGCAGTATTTT.

This clonotype occurred a few times. The chain employs TRBV5-5 and TRBJ2-7, with D possibly TRBD2 on 6 matching bases. Trimming stripped 6 bases from V and 3 bases from J, with 16 bases between. The CDR3 has 14 amino acids. The germline CDR1 and CDR2 sequences are SGHKS and YYEKEE (reference sequence). The CDR3 protein is CASTMGGEGYEQYF. The CDR3 DNA follows: TGTGCCAGCACCATGGGGGGAGAGGGCTACGAGCAGTACTTC.

This clonotype was counted between two and nine times. The CDR3 nucleotides read TGTGCCAGCAGTTACTCGACGGGTGTTGAAGCTTTCTTT. Translation gives CASSYSTGVEAFF. The chain is built from TRBV6-6 and TRBJ1-1; no clear D gene. V was cut by 0 bases and J by 7 bases, with 9 bases left in between. The CDR3 extends over 13 amino acids. Germline CDR1 reads MNHNY; CDR2 reads SVGAGI (reference sequence).

This CDR3 is CASSPSPGASSFYGYTF. As DNA, the CDR3 is TGTGCCAGCTCACCATCCCCGGGAGCCTCCTCCTTCTATGGCTACACCTTC. J is TRBJ1-2 and V is TRBV18; no definite D call. Germline V gene data show CDR1 as KGHSH and CDR2 as LQKENI. V was pared by 2 bases and J by 4 bases, with 20 bases between. The CDR3 is made up of 17 amino acids. The full variable domain, rest sourced from reference TRBV18 and TRBJ1-2, is NAGVMQNPRHLVRRRGQEARLRCSPMKGHSHVYWYRQLPEEGLKFMVYLQKENIIDESGMPKERFSAEFPKEGPSILRIQQVVRGDSAAYFCASSPSPGASSFYGYTFGSGTRLTVV.

The CDR3: CAISEPGQGHTEAFF. CDR3 in DNA: TGTGCCATCAGTGAGCCGGGACAAGGCCACACTGAAGCTTTCTTT. The gene calls are TRBV10-3 and TRBJ1-1; tentatively, D is TRBD1 (6 bases). This CDR3 contains 15 residues. Trimming left V 2 bases short and J 3 bases short, with 13 bases between. CDR1 is ENHRY, CDR2 SYGVKD, per germline.

Ten or more counts support this clonotype. V gene TRBV20-1 combines with J gene TRBJ2-3; no reliable D call. Germline CDR1 reads DFQATT; CDR2 reads SNEGSKA (reference sequence). Trimming stripped 7 bases from V and 4 bases from J, with 9 bases between. This CDR3 comprises 11 residues. CDR3 residues: CSGRSSDTQYF. The CDR3 coding sequence is TGCAGTGGCCGGTCATCAGATACGCAGTATTTT.

The chain joins TRBV5-5 to TRBJ2-1; 15 nucleotides align to TRBD2. Germline V lookup: CDR1 SGHKS, CDR2 YYEKEE (reference sequence). The CDR3 runs to 17 residues. J was trimmed by 5 bases and V by 3 bases; bases with no gene match: 6. CDR3 DNA sequence: TGTGCCAGCAGCTGGACTAGCGGGAGGGCTTCCGACAATGAGCAGTTCTTC. It encodes CASSWTSGRASDNEQFF.

This clonotype turned up a few times. This rearrangement joins TRBV7-9 to TRBJ2-7; D is perhaps TRBD1 (6 bases). Germline V CDR1 and CDR2: SEHNR, FQNEAQ (reference sequence). Trimming pared 5 bases from V and 2 bases from J, leaving 13 bases between. The CDR3 sequence is 14 residues long. Written as DNA, the CDR3 is TGTGCCAGCAGCGCCCGGGACATGACCTACGAGCAGTACTTC. Translating gives CASSARDMTYEQYF.

This clonotype was seen at least ten times. This sequence joins TRBV27 and TRBJ2-3; 11 bases align to TRBD2. V shed 7 bases, J shed 1 base, and the junction held 1 base outside the gene matches. This CDR3 spans 14 amino acids. CDR1 and CDR2 (germline): MNHEY, SMNVEV (reference sequence). The CDR3 sequence: CASKLAGGTDTQYF. CDR3 bases: TGTGCCAGCAAACTAGCGGGAGGCACAGATACGCAGTATTTT.

In this sample, this clonotype turned up a few times. V is TRBV6-6 and J is TRBJ1-2, with D maybe TRBD1 (5 bases). The V and J ends lost 2 bases and 1 base respectively, with 17 bases between them. Germline CDR1 reads MNHNY; CDR2 reads SVGAGI (reference sequence). This CDR3 has 17 amino acids. CDR3 sequence: CASSYARGSINNYGYTF. In DNA form, the CDR3 reads TGTGCCAGCAGTTACGCTCGGGGCTCTATCAATAACTATGGCTACACCTTC.

This clonotype was detected a few times. The chain carries TRBV6-1 and TRBJ2-2; 8 bases fit TRBD1. The CDR3 has 16 residues. Unmatched junction bases numbered 7, after V lost 6 bases and J lost 1 base. The germline gives CDR1 MNHNS, CDR2 SASEGT. CDR3: CASRPDRVWNTGELFF. The CDR3 DNA follows: TGTGCCAGCAGACCGGACAGGGTATGGAACACCGGGGAGCTGTTTTTT.

In this sample, this clonotype turned up many times. This chain connects TRBV12-3 or TRBV12-4 to TRBJ1-1; weak D call: TRBD1 (6 bases). V was trimmed by 8 bases and J by 6 bases, leaving 13 bases between them. The CDR3 is 12 amino acids. CDR3 sequence: CASGITGPEAFF. The CDR3 region has the DNA TGTGCCAGCGGAATCACAGGGCCTGAAGCTTTCTTT.

This clonotype has more than one count but fewer than ten. This rearrangement joins TRBV7-2 to TRBJ2-2; 12 bases match TRBD1. The CDR3 is 16 amino acids. V lost 3 bases to trimming and J lost 4 bases; unmatched junction nucleotides: 3. Germline-derived CDR1 and CDR2 are SGHTA and FQGNSA. The CDR3 spells CASSLWGQGATGELFF. For the CDR3, the DNA is TGTGCCAGCAGCTTGTGGGGACAGGGGGCCACCGGGGAGCTGTTTTTT.

In this sample, this clonotype turned up many times. The rearrangement joins TRBV12-3 or TRBV12-4 to TRBJ2-2, with D unresolved. CDR3 length: 13 amino acids. Between the trimmed V and J ends, which lost 5 bases and 7 bases, there was a span of 11 bases. CDR3 in amino acids: CASSGRALGELFF. The DNA for the CDR3 is TGTGCCAGCAGTGGCCGGGCCCTCGGGGAGCTGTTTTTT.

V usage is TRBV12-3 or TRBV12-4 and J usage is TRBJ1-2; 8 bases are shared with TRBD1. The CDR3 is 14 amino acids. J lost 7 bases, V lost 2 bases, and 6 bases had no gene match. The CDR3 region has the DNA TGTGCCAGCAGTTTACGCAGGGGGCTGGCTGGCTACACCTTC. It is translated as CASSLRRGLAGYTF.

V usage is TRBV11-2 and J usage is TRBJ2-1, with 8 bases matching TRBD2. Trimming at V came to 0 bases and at J to 13 bases, leaving 5 bases not matched to a gene. The CDR3 runs 13 residues. Germline V lookup: CDR1 SGHAT, CDR2 FQNNGV. Written as DNA, the CDR3 is TGTGCCAGCAGCTTAGAAACTAGCGGATCCCAGTTCTTC. Amino acids: CASSLETSGSQFF.

The rearrangement joins TRBV6-1 to TRBJ1-2; 7 bases match TRBD1. This CDR3 region has 13 residues. With V trimmed by 6 bases and J by 8 bases, 9 bases remained unmatched. Germline V gives CDR1 MNHNS, CDR2 SASEGT. Written as DNA, the CDR3 is TGTGCCAGCAGAGGAGACAGGGACGGGGGCTACACCTTC. Translated: CASRGDRDGGYTF.

This clonotype was observed many times. The chain has TRBV6-1 and TRBJ2-7; D may be TRBD1 (5 bases). The CDR3 runs 14 residues. V lost 7 bases, J lost 6 bases, and 19 bases lay in between. CDR1 is MNHNS, CDR2 SASEGT, per germline. CDR3 loop: CASNPDKALGEQYF. The CDR3 region has the DNA TGTGCCAGCAACCCGGACAAGGCCCTGGGCGAGCAGTACTTC.

This clonotype was detected many times. The CDR3 nucleotides are TGTGCCAGCAGCCAAAACGTCCATCGAACGCAGTATTTT. Translating gives CASSQNVHRTQYF. The chain employs TRBV3-1 and TRBJ2-3; D is unresolved. Trimming cost V 2 bases and J 9 bases, with 12 bases left between them. The CDR3 loop spans 13 amino acids. Germline V gives CDR1 LGHDT, CDR2 YNNKEL (reference sequence).

This clonotype was observed many times. The chain joins TRBV15 to TRBJ2-1, with 9 bases lining up with TRBD2. CDR3 length: 15 amino acids. Germline V lookup: CDR1 LNHNV, CDR2 YYDKDF (reference sequence). The trim removed 1 base at V and 7 bases at J, leaving 5 bases unmatched. CDR3 DNA sequence: TGTGCCACCAGCAGAGTACTCCTAGCGGGGAATGAGCAGTTCTTC. It translates to CATSRVLLAGNEQFF.

The chain is built from TRBV4-1 and TRBJ1-2; D uncertain. Trimming removed 0 bases at V and 4 bases at J, with 21 bases between. This CDR3 spans 18 amino acids. Germline loops: CDR1 MGHRA, CDR2 YSYEKL. The CDR3 sequence is CASSQDYVTDVIFYGYTF. DNA of the CDR3: TGCGCCAGCAGCCAAGATTATGTAACGGACGTTATATTCTATGGCTACACCTTC.

The J gene is TRBJ1-2, the V gene TRBV7-9; D is ambiguous. Per germline, CDR1 SEHNR and CDR2 FQNEAQ (reference sequence). The CDR3 contains 16 residues. V dropped 5 bases and J dropped 5 bases, with 21 bases sitting between them. The chain's CDR3 is CASSIYSGFNRYGYTF. CDR3 in DNA: TGTGCCAGCAGCATTTATTCCGGGTTCAACCGGTATGGCTACACCTTC. Complete variable domain (other parts from reference TRBV7-9 and TRBJ1-2): DTGVSQNPRHKITKRGQNVTFRCDPISEHNRLYWYRQTLGQGPEFLTYFQNEAQLEKSRLLSDRFSAERPKGSFSTLEIQRTEQGDSAMYLCASSIYSGFNRYGYTFGSGTRLTVV.

This clonotype was recorded many times. This chain connects TRBV12-3 or TRBV12-4 to TRBJ2-1, with TRBD1 matching 10 bases. The CDR3 is 15 amino acids. V dropped 0 bases and J dropped 6; count of bases not matched to a gene: 2. The CDR3 bases are TGTGCCAGCAGTTTAGCTCGGACAGGGGGCAATGAGCAGTTCTTC. This codes for CASSLARTGGNEQFF.

The chain has TRBV6-5 and TRBJ2-2; TRBD2 agrees at 8 bases. The CDR3 is 17 residues long. Germline CDR1 reads MNHEY; CDR2 reads SVGAGI. The junction had 7 bases not matched to a gene; V was cut back by 0 bases and J by 4 bases. In nucleotides, the CDR3 is TGTGCCAGCAGTTACTCGATCTCGGGAGGGTCCACCGGGGAGCTGTTTTTT. The encoded protein is CASSYSISGGSTGELFF.

This clonotype came up a few times. This sequence joins TRBV3-1 and TRBJ2-7, with a possible D match to TRBD2 (6 bases). The V and J ends lost 6 bases and 3 bases respectively, with 18 bases between them. Germline CDR1 reads LGHDT; CDR2 reads YNNKEL (reference sequence). The CDR3 is 15 amino acids. CDR3 coding DNA: TGTGCCAGCAGTACGGGACTCCAAGGACTCTACGAGCAGTACTTC. It yields the protein CASSTGLQGLYEQYF.

This clonotype was counted only a few times. This sequence joins TRBV4-1 and TRBJ2-7, with D possibly TRBD1 on 6 matching bases. Germline assignment: CDR1 MGHRA and CDR2 YSYEKL. V shed 2 bases and J shed 2 bases, with 13 bases lying between them. This CDR3 contains 15 residues. The CDR3 DNA follows: TGCGCCAGCAGCCAATTACAGGGCTCGACCTACGAGCAGTACTTC. Protein product: CASSQLQGSTYEQYF.

This clonotype has ten or more counts. The chain combines TRBV30 with TRBJ2-7, with 7 bases lining up with TRBD1. CDR1 is GTSNPN and CDR2 is SVGIG in the germline V gene (reference sequence). V dropped 5 bases and J dropped 1; count of bases not matched to a gene: 11. The CDR3 extends over 15 amino acids. CDR3 coding DNA: TGTGCCTGGTGTCGGGAATGGGGACAGTCCTACGAGCAGTACTTC. Its protein product is CAWCREWGQSYEQYF.